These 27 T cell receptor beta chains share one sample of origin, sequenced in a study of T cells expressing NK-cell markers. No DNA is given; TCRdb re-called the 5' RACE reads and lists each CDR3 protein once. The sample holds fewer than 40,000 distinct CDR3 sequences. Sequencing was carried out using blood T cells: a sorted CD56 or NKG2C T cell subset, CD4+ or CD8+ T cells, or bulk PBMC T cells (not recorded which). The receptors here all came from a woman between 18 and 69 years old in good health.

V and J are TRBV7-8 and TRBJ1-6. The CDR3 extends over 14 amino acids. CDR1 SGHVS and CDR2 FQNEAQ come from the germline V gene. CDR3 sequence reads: CASTANSYNSPLHF.

This chain's CDR3 is CASSVGGTGGGNEQFF. The V call is TRBV9, the J call TRBJ2-1; TCRdb gives TRBD1 as the D gene, but with no DNA this cannot be confirmed. This CDR3 region has 16 residues. Germline V gives CDR1 SGDLS, CDR2 YYNGEE.

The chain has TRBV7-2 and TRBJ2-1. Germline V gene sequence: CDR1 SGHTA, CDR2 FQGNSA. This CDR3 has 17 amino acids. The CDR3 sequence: CASSFKLSGSSYNEQFF.

This chain's CDR3 is CASSGSGTGLYEQYF. The chain employs TRBV28 and TRBJ2-7; TCRdb proposes TRBD1, but this gene call is untestable without DNA. CDR1 is MDHEN, CDR2 SYDVKM, per germline. This CDR3 has 15 residues.

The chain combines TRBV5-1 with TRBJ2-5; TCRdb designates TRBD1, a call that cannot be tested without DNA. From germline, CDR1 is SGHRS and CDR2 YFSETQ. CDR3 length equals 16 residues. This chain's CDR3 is CASSLGAQGAGETQYF.

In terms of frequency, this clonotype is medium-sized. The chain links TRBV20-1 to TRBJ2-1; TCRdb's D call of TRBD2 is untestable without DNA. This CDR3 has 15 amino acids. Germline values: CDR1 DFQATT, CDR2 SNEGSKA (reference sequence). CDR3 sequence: CSARVAGLDHNEQFF.

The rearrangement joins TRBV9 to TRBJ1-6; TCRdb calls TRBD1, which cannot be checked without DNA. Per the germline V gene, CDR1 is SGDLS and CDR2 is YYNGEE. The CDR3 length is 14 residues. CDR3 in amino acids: CASSADRGASPLHF.

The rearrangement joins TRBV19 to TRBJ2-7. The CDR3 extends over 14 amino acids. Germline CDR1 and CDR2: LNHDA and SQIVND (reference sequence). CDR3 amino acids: CASSISRGPSEQYF.

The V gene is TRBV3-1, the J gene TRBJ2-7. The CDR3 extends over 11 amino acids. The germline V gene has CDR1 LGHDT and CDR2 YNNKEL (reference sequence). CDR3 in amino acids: CASRSLGEQYF.

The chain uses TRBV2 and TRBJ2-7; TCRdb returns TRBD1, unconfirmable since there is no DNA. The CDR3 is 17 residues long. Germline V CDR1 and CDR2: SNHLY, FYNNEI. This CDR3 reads CASSEGDRGAFPYEQYF.

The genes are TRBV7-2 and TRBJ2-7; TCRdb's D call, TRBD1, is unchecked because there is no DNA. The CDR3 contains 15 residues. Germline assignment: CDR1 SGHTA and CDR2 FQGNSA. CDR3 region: CASSSPSTDSYEQYF.

CDR3 region: CASSRSRDRDRDTQYF. This chain links TRBV4-1 with TRBJ2-3; TCRdb calls TRBD1, which cannot be checked without DNA. Germline V CDR1 and CDR2: MGHRA, YSYEKL. The CDR3 is made up of 16 amino acids.

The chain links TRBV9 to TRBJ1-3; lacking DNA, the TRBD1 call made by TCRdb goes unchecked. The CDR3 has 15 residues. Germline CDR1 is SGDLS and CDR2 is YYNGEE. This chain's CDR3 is CASSTLPGAGNTIYF.

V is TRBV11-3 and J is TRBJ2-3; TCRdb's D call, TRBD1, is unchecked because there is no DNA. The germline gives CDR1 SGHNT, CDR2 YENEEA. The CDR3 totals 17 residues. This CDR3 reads CASSLDGSPRSTDTQYF. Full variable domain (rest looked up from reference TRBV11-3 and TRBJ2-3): EAGVVQSPRYKIIEKKQPVAFWCNPISGHNTLYWYLQNLGQGPELLIRYENEEAVDDSQLPKDRFSAERLKGVDSTLKIQPAELGDSAVYLCASSLDGSPRSTDTQYFGPGTRLTVL.

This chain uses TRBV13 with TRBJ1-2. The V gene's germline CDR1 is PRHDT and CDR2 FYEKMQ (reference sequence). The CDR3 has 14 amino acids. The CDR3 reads CASSLGGDNYGYTF.

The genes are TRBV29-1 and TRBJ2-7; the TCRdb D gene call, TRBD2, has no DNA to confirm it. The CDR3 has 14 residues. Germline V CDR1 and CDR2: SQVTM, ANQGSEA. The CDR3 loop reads CSVAGLAGHYEQYF.

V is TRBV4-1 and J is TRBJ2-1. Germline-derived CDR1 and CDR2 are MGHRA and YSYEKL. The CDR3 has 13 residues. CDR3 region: CASSQALDNEQFF.

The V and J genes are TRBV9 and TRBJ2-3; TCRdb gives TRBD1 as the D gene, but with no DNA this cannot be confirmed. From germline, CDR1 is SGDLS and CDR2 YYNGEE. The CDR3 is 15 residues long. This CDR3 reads CASSVAGETTDTQYF.

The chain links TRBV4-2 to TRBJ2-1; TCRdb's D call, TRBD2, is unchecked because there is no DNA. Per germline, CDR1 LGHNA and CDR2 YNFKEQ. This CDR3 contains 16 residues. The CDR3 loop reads CASSQDRSGGANEQFF.

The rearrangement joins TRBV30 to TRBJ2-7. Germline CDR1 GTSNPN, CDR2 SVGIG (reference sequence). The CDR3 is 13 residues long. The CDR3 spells CAWRYRWSYEQYF. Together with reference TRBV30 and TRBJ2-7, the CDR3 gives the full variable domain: SQTIHQWPATLVQPVGSPLSLECTVEGTSNPNLYWYRQAAGRGLQLLFYSVGIGQISSEVPQNLSASRPQDRQFILSSKKLLLSDSGFYLCAWRYRWSYEQYFGPGTRLTVT.

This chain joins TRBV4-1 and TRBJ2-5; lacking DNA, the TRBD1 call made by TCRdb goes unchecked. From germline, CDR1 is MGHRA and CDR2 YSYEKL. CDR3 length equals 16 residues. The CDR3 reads CASSQDRDRDQETQYF.

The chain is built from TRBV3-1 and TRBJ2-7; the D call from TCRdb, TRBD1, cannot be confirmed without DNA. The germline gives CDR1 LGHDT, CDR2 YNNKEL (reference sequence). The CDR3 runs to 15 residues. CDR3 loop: CASSRGQGASYEQYF.

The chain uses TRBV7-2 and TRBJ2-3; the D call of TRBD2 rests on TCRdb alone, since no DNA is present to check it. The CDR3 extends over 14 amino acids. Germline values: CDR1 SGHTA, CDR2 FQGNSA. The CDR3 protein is CATLRGDNPDTQYF. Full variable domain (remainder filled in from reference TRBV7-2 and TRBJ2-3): GAGVSQSPSNKVTEKGKDVELRCDPISGHTALYWYRQSLGQGLEFLIYFQGNSAPDKSGLPSDRFSAERTGGSVSTLTIQRTQQEDSAVYLCATLRGDNPDTQYFGPGTRLTVL.

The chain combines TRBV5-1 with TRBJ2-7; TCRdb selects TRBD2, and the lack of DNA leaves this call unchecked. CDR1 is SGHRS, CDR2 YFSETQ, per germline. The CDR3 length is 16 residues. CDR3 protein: CASSLTREGGSYEQYF.

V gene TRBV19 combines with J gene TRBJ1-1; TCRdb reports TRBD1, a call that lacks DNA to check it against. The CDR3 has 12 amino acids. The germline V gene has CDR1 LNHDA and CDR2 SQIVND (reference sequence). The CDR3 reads CASQRGETEAFF.

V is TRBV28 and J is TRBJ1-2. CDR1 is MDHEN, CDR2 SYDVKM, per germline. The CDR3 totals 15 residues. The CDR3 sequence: CASSLLGRRVNGYTF.

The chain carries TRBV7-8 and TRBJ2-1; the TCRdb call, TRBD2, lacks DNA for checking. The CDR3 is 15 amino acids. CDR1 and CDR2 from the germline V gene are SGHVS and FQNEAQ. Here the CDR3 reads CASSLAGAPYNEQFF.